Detailed here is one T cell receptor (beta chain). TCRdb re-analyzed the 5' RACE reads; it lists each CDR3 protein once, without DNA. The sample totals 130,000 to 150,000 distinct CDR3 sequences. Per germline, CDR1 SGDLS and CDR2 YYNGEE. This CDR3 is 16 amino acids long. The data originate from a study of T cells expressing NK-cell markers. Material: blood T cells: a sorted CD56 or NKG2C T cell subset, CD4+ or CD8+ T cells, or bulk PBMC T cells (not recorded which). The TCR comes from a young man in good health. V is TRBV9 and J is TRBJ2-5; TCRdb reports TRBD2, a call that lacks DNA to check it against. The CDR3 reads CASSVVGTSPKETQYF.